The 22 T cell receptor beta chains listed next were all sequenced from one sample in a study of Tregs in tolerant kidney transplant recipients. Sequencing used immunoSEQ multiplex PCR; TCRdb keeps in-frame clones, though not all of them. The sample has about 69,000 clones, around nine tenths seen once; the top ten hold around 0.42%. The starting material was CD4+ T cells from blood, obtained before the transplant. Receptors were obtained from a human donor who received a combined kidney and bone marrow transplant.

The chain carries TRBV25-1 and TRBJ2-3; 8 bases agree with TRBD1. CDR3 length equals 15 residues. Germline V gene lookup returns CDR1 MGHDK and CDR2 SYGVNS. V trimming: 2 bases; J trimming: 4 bases; junction bases outside the gene matches: 5. The CDR3 DNA follows: TGTGCCAGCAGTGAACCTCTGACAGGGGCAGATACGCAGTATTTT. Its protein is CASSEPLTGADTQYF.

This clone was recorded once. J is TRBJ2-1 and V is TRBV5-6, with 8 bases aligning to TRBD2. Germline CDR1 reads SGHDT; CDR2 reads YYEEEE. The J segment lost 3 bases and the V segment lost 3 bases, leaving 2 bases of the junction unmatched. The CDR3 spans 14 residues. The CDR3 DNA is TGTGCCAGCAGCTCCGGGACTAGCTACAATGAGCAGTTCTTC. Its translation is CASSSGTSYNEQFF.

The rearrangement links TRBV7-2 to TRBJ1-2; a weak D match, TRBD1 (5 bases). Trimming took off 1 base at V and 6 bases at J, with 18 bases between the two ends. Germline-derived CDR1 and CDR2 are SGHTA and FQGNSA. The CDR3 extends over 16 amino acids. Here the CDR3 reads CASSLEWAGSSNGYTF. CDR3 sequence (DNA): TGTGCCAGCAGCTTAGAGTGGGCAGGGTCGAGTAATGGCTACACCTTC.

The chain links TRBV30 to TRBJ2-1; D is possibly TRBD2 (5 bases). V was clipped by 1 base and J by 2 bases, with 12 bases between them. From germline, CDR1 is GTSNPN and CDR2 SVGIG (reference sequence). This CDR3 region has 15 residues. This CDR3 is CAWSAAGAAYNEQFF. The CDR3 coding sequence is TGTGCCTGGAGTGCGGCGGGCGCAGCCTACAATGAGCAGTTCTTC.

This chain links TRBV4-1 with TRBJ2-2; possibly TRBD1 for D (6 bases). This CDR3 comprises 19 residues. From germline, CDR1 is MGHRA and CDR2 YSYEKL. Trimming cost V 2 bases and J 6 bases, with 25 bases left between them. As DNA, the CDR3 is TGCGCCAGCAGCCAATCCCCAGTCCGCAGGGGCGGAAGGGCCGGGGAGCTGTTTTTT. Translation gives CASSQSPVRRGGRAGELFF.

This chain connects TRBV5-1 to TRBJ1-1; a possible D gene is TRBD1 (5 bases). The CDR3 totals 16 residues. The ends were cut back, 4 bases at V and 2 bases at J, with 18 bases in the middle. CDR1 is SGHRS, CDR2 YFSETQ, per germline. CDR3 amino acids: CASSRSGVIQNTEAFF. CDR3 bases: TGCGCCAGCAGCCGATCGGGGGTAATTCAAAACACTGAAGCTTTCTTT.

DNA for the CDR3: TGTGCCAGCAGTCCTTTTCCAACTAATGAAAAACTGTTTTTT. Its protein product is CASSPFPTNEKLFF. J is TRBJ1-4 and V is TRBV28; D unclear. This CDR3 has 14 residues. The V gene lost 5 bases and the J gene lost 0 bases, with 7 bases spanning the gap. Germline CDR1 is MDHEN and CDR2 is SYDVKM. The full variable domain, rest sourced from reference TRBV28 and TRBJ1-4, is DVKVTQSSRYLVKRTGEKVFLECVQDMDHENMFWYRQDPGLGLRLIYFSYDVKMKEKGDIPEGYSVSREKKERFSLILESASTNQTSMYLCASSPFPTNEKLFFGSGTQLSVL.

The rearrangement uses TRBV27 and TRBJ2-1; 11 nucleotides agree with TRBD1. The CDR3 length is 16 residues. Trimming took 5 bases from V and 5 from J; bases not matched to a gene: 8. From germline, CDR1 is MNHEY and CDR2 SMNVEV (reference sequence). DNA for the CDR3: TGTGCCAGCAGTAGCCCCTGGGACAGGGGGAACAATGAGCAGTTCTTC. Its protein is CASSSPWDRGNNEQFF.

The V gene is TRBV5-1, the J gene TRBJ2-7, with TRBD1 identical over 7 bases. The V segment lost 2 bases and the J segment 6 bases; nucleotides outside the gene matches: 11. The CDR3 has 15 residues. Germline V gene data show CDR1 as SGHRS and CDR2 as YFSETQ. CDR3 coding DNA: TGCGCCAGCAGCTTTGCGGGCACGGGGACAGCCGAGCAGTACTTC. Protein: CASSFAGTGTAEQYF.

This clone was observed once. This rearrangement joins TRBV7-9 to TRBJ2-7; 9 positions match TRBD2. The germline CDR1 and CDR2 sequences are SEHNR and FQNEAQ (reference sequence). With V trimmed by 4 bases and J by 6 bases, 13 bases remained unmatched. The CDR3 has 16 residues. In DNA form, the CDR3 reads TGTGCCAGCAGCTCCTCGGCGGGAGGGATCCGGGGCGAGCAGTACTTC. It is translated as CASSSSAGGIRGEQYF. Variable domain in full (rest from reference TRBV7-9 and TRBJ2-7): DTGVSQNPRHKITKRGQNVTFRCDPISEHNRLYWYRQTLGQGPEFLTYFQNEAQLEKSRLLSDRFSAERPKGSFSTLEIQRTEQGDSAMYLCASSSSAGGIRGEQYFGPGTRLTVT.

V usage is TRBV23-1 and J usage is TRBJ2-7; 8 bases are shared with TRBD1. TRBV23-1 is treated as an ORF (open reading frame) with a function not yet certain. The CDR3 extends over 15 amino acids. With 8 bases clipped from V and 7 bases from J, the junction kept 16 bases outside the gene matches. The CDR3 DNA reads TGCGCCAGCTCCTCCTGGACAGGGCTTTCTCGGGAGCAGTACTTC. It specifies CASSSWTGLSREQYF.

The V call is TRBV2, the J call TRBJ1-2, with a tentative D call TRBD1 (5 bases). The V gene lost 6 bases and the J gene lost 8 bases, with 16 bases spanning the gap. Per the germline V gene, CDR1 is SNHLY and CDR2 is FYNNEI. The CDR3 runs 13 residues. CDR3 residues: CASSADNRNGYTF. Here the CDR3 DNA reads TGTGCCAGCAGCGCGGACAACCGGAACGGCTACACCTTC.

This clone occurred once. V and J are TRBV7-2 and TRBJ2-7, with TRBD1 identical over 7 bases. This CDR3 is 15 amino acids long. J was trimmed by 2 bases and V by 4 bases; bases with no gene match: 8. Looked up from germline, CDR1 is SGHTA and CDR2 is FQGNSA. This CDR3 reads CASSSYRGPTYEQYF. CDR3 nucleotide sequence: TGTGCCAGCAGCTCCTACAGGGGTCCGACCTACGAGCAGTACTTC.

This clone is judged medium-sized. This sequence joins TRBV7-3 and TRBJ2-7; 11 bases align to TRBD2. Trimming at V came to 5 bases and at J to 5 bases, leaving 8 bases not matched to a gene. Germline lookup yields CDR1 SGHTA and CDR2 FQGTGA. This CDR3 has 15 residues. CDR3 coding DNA: TGTGCCAGCAGCCCTACGGCTAGCGGGAGGAACGAGCAGTACTTC. Protein product: CASSPTASGRNEQYF.

The CDR3 bases are TGTGCCAGCAGCTTAGGTGTCGCCTCACAAGACAGGGACTACGAGCAGTACTTC. Translating gives CASSLGVASQDRDYEQYF. The rearrangement joins TRBV7-9 to TRBJ2-7; 7 bases line up with TRBD1. CDR1 and CDR2 (germline): SEHNR, FQNEAQ (reference sequence). The CDR3 is 18 amino acids. Trimming at V came to 1 base and at J to 3 bases, leaving 15 bases not matched to a gene.

The CDR3 DNA is TGTGCCAGCGCAACTAGCAACTCGAACACCGGGGAGCTGTTTTTT. It codes for CASATSNSNTGELFF. The chain is built from TRBV11-2 and TRBJ2-2; D perhaps matches TRBD2 (6 bases). Trimming removed 8 bases at V and 0 bases at J, with 13 bases between. Germline loops: CDR1 SGHAT, CDR2 FQNNGV. The CDR3 contains 15 residues.

V and J are TRBV28 and TRBJ2-1, with a possible D match to TRBD1 (5 bases). Germline V gene lookup returns CDR1 MDHEN and CDR2 SYDVKM. The germline V and J ends were trimmed by 6 bases and 3 bases, with 15 bases remaining between them. There are 15 residues in the CDR3. The CDR3 DNA is TGTGCCAGCAGCTCCGCCAGTACAGGCTACAATGAGCAGTTCTTC. The encoded protein is CASSSASTGYNEQFF.

The CDR3 spells CASSRDRGYEQYF. The DNA for the CDR3 is TGTGCCAGCTCGCGCGACAGGGGCTACGAGCAGTACTTC. The V gene is TRBV18, the J gene TRBJ2-7; 8 positions match TRBD1. Trimming at V came to 6 bases and at J to 3 bases, leaving 4 bases not matched to a gene. The CDR3 runs to 13 residues. Germline V gene sequence: CDR1 KGHSH, CDR2 LQKENI. Filled out from reference TRBV18 and TRBJ2-7, the complete variable domain reads NAGVMQNPRHLVRRRGQEARLRCSPMKGHSHVYWYRQLPEEGLKFMVYLQKENIIDESGMPKERFSAEFPKEGPSILRIQQVVRGDSAAYFCASSRDRGYEQYFGPGTRLTVT.

This clone was counted only a few times. The chain uses TRBV14 and TRBJ1-2, with D hard to call. The CDR3 spans 12 residues. In germline, CDR1 is SGHDN, CDR2 FVKESK. The V end was cut by 4 bases, the J end by 8 bases, with 11 bases between. CDR3 DNA: TGTGCCAGCAGCCGAGGGAACAGCGGCTACACCTTC. Amino acids: CASSRGNSGYTF.

This clone was seen only once. The chain is built from TRBV7-6 and TRBJ1-1; D is possibly TRBD1 (6 bases). Trimming left V 2 bases short and J 1 base short, with 8 bases between. Looked up from germline, CDR1 is SGHVS and CDR2 is FNYEAQ. The CDR3 covers 14 residues. Written as DNA, the CDR3 is TGTGCCAGCAGCTTACTGACAGGGAACACTGAAGCTTTCTTT. The encoded protein is CASSLLTGNTEAFF.

V is TRBV5-1 and J is TRBJ2-6; TRBD1 matches at 11 bases. The CDR3 has 21 amino acids. V trimming: 1 base; J trimming: 2 bases; junction bases outside the gene matches: 14. Germline loops: CDR1 SGHRS, CDR2 YFSETQ. The CDR3 protein is CASSLTSSWTGGRAGANVLTF. In DNA, the CDR3 is TGCGCCAGCAGCTTGACTTCTAGCTGGACAGGGGGCCGCGCTGGGGCCAACGTCCTGACTTTC.

The chain has TRBV18 and TRBJ1-1; D perhaps matches TRBD1 (6 bases). This CDR3 has 15 amino acids. The V gene lost 5 bases and the J gene lost 4 bases, with 17 bases spanning the gap. Germline-derived CDR1 and CDR2 are KGHSH and LQKENI. The CDR3 sequence: CASSFVRDTSTEAFF. In DNA, the CDR3 is TGTGCCAGCTCATTCGTAAGGGACACCTCCACTGAAGCTTTCTTT. The entire variable domain, with the rest obtained from reference TRBV18 and TRBJ1-1, is as follows: NAGVMQNPRHLVRRRGQEARLRCSPMKGHSHVYWYRQLPEEGLKFMVYLQKENIIDESGMPKERFSAEFPKEGPSILRIQQVVRGDSAAYFCASSFVRDTSTEAFFGQGTRLTVV.